Shown below are 16 T cell receptor beta chains from a single sample sequenced in a study of shared clonotypes between healthy human individuals. The assay was immunoSEQ multiplex PCR, and TCRdb's table has in-frame clones only and misses some. The data contain 2,500,000 or so clones, more than 85% of them singletons. The specimen sequenced was naive CD4+ T cells from PBMCs. Subset in this sample: CD45RA+ positively selected. These receptors all come from a young man in good health. Some clones in this sample may be carry-over from other donors' samples.

This clone has only a few counts. Other DNA sequences within the sample encode an identical CDR3. CDR3 in DNA: TGTGCCAGCAGTTTAACAAACCAGCCCCAGCATTTT. This sequence encodes CASSLTNQPQHF. The chain is built from TRBV28 and TRBJ1-5; D gene ambiguous. Trimming removed 2 bases at V and 7 bases at J, with 6 bases between. From germline, CDR1 is MDHEN and CDR2 SYDVKM. The CDR3 runs 12 residues.

The chain links TRBV27 to TRBJ2-1, with 12 bases aligning to TRBD2. Germline V gene lookup returns CDR1 MNHEY and CDR2 SMNVEV (reference sequence). V lost 5 bases and J lost 4; bases outside the gene matches: 9. The CDR3 sequence is 17 residues long. This chain's CDR3 is CASSTSALAGGYNEQFF. In nucleotides, the CDR3 is TGTGCCAGCAGTACCTCGGCGCTAGCGGGAGGGTACAATGAGCAGTTCTTC.

As to this clone: Other DNA sequences in the sample encode the same CDR3. The rearrangement links TRBV11-2 to TRBJ1-5; no clear D gene. This CDR3 is 14 amino acids long. The ends were cut back, 1 base at V and 1 base at J, with 5 bases in the middle. The germline V gene has CDR1 SGHAT and CDR2 FQNNGV. In nucleotides, the CDR3 is TGTGCCAGCAGCTTAGTAGGGAGCAATCAGCCCCAGCATTTT. Its translation: CASSLVGSNQPQHF. Full variable domain (outside the CDR3, taken from reference TRBV11-2 and TRBJ1-5): EAGVAQSPRYKIIEKRQSVAFWCNPISGHATLYWYQQILGQGPKLLIQFQNNGVVDDSQLPKDRFSAERLKGVDSTLKIQPAKLEDSAVYLCASSLVGSNQPQHFGDGTRLSIL.

V and J are TRBV5-1 and TRBJ2-3, with 14 bases aligning to TRBD2. The J segment lost 1 base and the V segment lost 0 bases, leaving 4 bases of the junction unmatched. The CDR3 totals 18 residues. Germline V gene data show CDR1 as SGHRS and CDR2 as YFSETQ. CDR3: CASSLGLTSGRGTDTQYF. In nucleotides, the CDR3 is TGCGCCAGCAGCTTGGGGTTGACTAGCGGGAGGGGCACAGATACGCAGTATTTT.

The chain has TRBV28 and TRBJ1-3, with a tentative D call TRBD1 (6 bases). This CDR3 has 12 residues. Germline values: CDR1 MDHEN, CDR2 SYDVKM. With 10 bases removed from V and 2 bases from J, the gap between germline ends came to 9 bases. CDR3 residues: CATHRAGNTIYF. As DNA, the CDR3 is TGTGCCACCCACAGGGCTGGAAACACCATATATTTT.

The chain combines TRBV6-1 with TRBJ2-3; 8 bases fit TRBD2. Trimming cost V 6 bases and J 4 bases; bases outside gene matches: 9. The CDR3 loop spans 15 amino acids. Germline CDR1 is MNHNS and CDR2 is SASEGT. The CDR3 DNA sequence: TGTGCCAGCAGGTCGGGAGGGCCTGGGGCAGATACGCAGTATTTT. As protein: CASRSGGPGADTQYF.

This rearrangement joins TRBV11-2 to TRBJ2-1; D is uncertain. This CDR3 comprises 14 residues. Germline CDR1 SGHAT, CDR2 FQNNGV. Trimming removed 2 bases from V and 5 bases from J, with 10 bases in between. This CDR3 is CASSLRVSHNEQFF. The CDR3 DNA reads as TGTGCCAGCAGCTTAAGGGTCTCGCACAATGAGCAGTTCTTC.

V and J are TRBV10-2 and TRBJ2-7; 8 positions agree with TRBD1. This CDR3 region has 15 residues. The germline V gene encodes CDR1 WSHSY and CDR2 SAAADI. V was clipped by 4 bases and J by 3 bases; unmatched bases: 8. The DNA for the CDR3 is TGCGCCAGCAGTGTAGACAGGGGACGATACTACGAGCAGTACTTC. Translation gives CASSVDRGRYYEQYF.

On this clone itself: One end of the junction is discordant with germline, which a read error may explain. The chain recombines TRBV5-1 with TRBJ1-2; TRBD1 matches at 10 bases. The CDR3 spans 17 residues. The V gene's germline CDR1 is SGHRS and CDR2 YFSETQ. The CDR3 region is CVSKSSLTGGENYGYTF. CDR3 DNA sequence: TGCGTCAGCAAATCATCCCTGACAGGGGGCGAGAACTATGGCTACACCTTC.

The J gene is TRBJ2-5, the V gene TRBV30, with 9 bases aligning to TRBD1. Germline CDR1 and CDR2: GTSNPN and SVGIG (reference sequence). The CDR3 totals 14 residues. V lost 2 bases to trimming and J lost 5 bases; unmatched junction nucleotides: 6. The DNA of the CDR3 is TGTGCCTGGAGTCTAGGGACAGGGTTTGAGACCCAGTACTTC. Its translation: CAWSLGTGFETQYF.

V usage is TRBV7-2 and J usage is TRBJ1-1; a weak D match, TRBD1 (5 bases). Germline V gene sequence: CDR1 SGHTA, CDR2 FQGNSA. V was clipped by 0 bases and J by 7 bases, with 21 bases between them. The length of the CDR3 is 17 residues. The CDR3 sequence: CASSLAPAGLGWGEAFF. The CDR3, as DNA: TGTGCCAGCAGCTTAGCGCCGGCAGGGCTTGGGTGGGGTGAAGCTTTCTTT.

The rearrangement links TRBV5-1 to TRBJ2-7; TRBD2 matches 13 bases. The V and J ends lost 0 bases and 3 bases, in that order; junction bases with no gene match: 3. Germline CDR1 is SGHRS and CDR2 is YFSETQ. This CDR3 comprises 16 residues. CDR3 sequence reads: CASSLARTSGSYEQYF. CDR3 DNA sequence: TGCGCCAGCAGCTTGGCCCGGACTAGCGGGAGCTACGAGCAGTACTTC.

J is TRBJ2-5 and V is TRBV14, with D uncertain. Per germline, CDR1 SGHDN and CDR2 FVKESK. This CDR3 contains 13 residues. Trimming took 2 bases from V and 4 from J, leaving 8 bases between them. The CDR3, as DNA: TGTGCCAGCAGCCAAAATCTGGGAGAGACCCAGTACTTC. This encodes CASSQNLGETQYF.

The chain employs TRBV27 and TRBJ2-2; 9 nucleotides match TRBD2. V was clipped by 6 bases and J by 2 bases; unmatched bases: 13. CDR3 length equals 18 residues. In germline, CDR1 is MNHEY, CDR2 SMNVEV (reference sequence). The CDR3 DNA sequence: TGTGCCAGCAGCCAAGTCCCCGGACTAGCGATCAACACCGGGGAGCTGTTTTTT. It yields the protein CASSQVPGLAINTGELFF.

This rearrangement joins TRBV28 to TRBJ1-2; 7 nucleotides align to TRBD1. The germline CDR1 and CDR2 sequences are MDHEN and SYDVKM. Losses at the gene ends were 4 bases for V and 4 bases for J; bases not matched to a gene: 6. This CDR3 contains 14 residues. The CDR3 DNA reads TGTGCCAGCAGTTCAGGGGGGTTTAGCTATGGCTACACCTTC. This gives the protein CASSSGGFSYGYTF.

V and J are TRBV14 and TRBJ2-1; the D gene is possibly TRBD1 (6 bases). V gave up 3 bases and J gave up 5 bases, with 14 bases separating them. Looked up from germline, CDR1 is SGHDN and CDR2 is FVKESK. The CDR3 contains 15 residues. This chain's CDR3 is CASSHPGAPNNEQFF. The CDR3 region has the DNA TGTGCCAGCAGCCATCCAGGGGCTCCTAACAATGAGCAGTTCTTC.